This TCR beta chain was found in a study of beta chain features in type 1 diabetes. The authors reverse transcribed all of the isolated RNA, so sequencing captured expressed TCRB transcripts. Libraries were prepared by immunoSEQ multiplex PCR; TCRdb keeps only in-frame clonotypes and omits some of them. Among about 150,000 clones listed, approximately 10% were seen once. The V and J ends lost 1 base and 1 base respectively, with 8 bases between them. CDR3 length: 14 amino acids. Germline loops: CDR1 SGHNT, CDR2 YYREEE (reference sequence). The source of this sequence is a man aged 18 to 30 in good health. This rearrangement joins TRBV5-4 to TRBJ1-1; D remains unclear. Sequencing used central memory CD4+ T cells from blood. The CDR3 DNA sequence: TGTGCCAGCAGCTTGACCCAGAAGAACACTGAAGCTTTCTTT. The encoded protein is CASSLTQKNTEAFF.